This T cell receptor (beta chain) was captured by sequencing in a study of PD-1 blockade in classical Hodgkin lymphoma. Study information: Every 2 weeks, patients got 3 mg/kg intravenous nivolumab.

Comment on this clone: What it binds is not known.

Clones were read by immunoSEQ multiplex PCR, and TCRdb kept only the in-frame ones, dropping some. The table shows 38,000 or so clones, with around 70% occurring only once. Each and every patient relapsed after autologous stem cell transplantation, and patients got differing brentuximab vedotin exposure. Broader study findings: Initiation of nivolumab under 1 year after ASCT led to exclusion of patients. By C4D1, diversity of CD4+ TCRs had risen significantly, whereas that of CD8+ TCRs had not. The causes of the repertoire differences, possibly disease activity or prior therapy, remain undefined.

CDR3 length equals 12 residues. Germline V lookup: CDR1 MDHEN, CDR2 SYDVKM. Trimming left V 11 bases short and J 3 bases short, with 13 bases between. The source is a human donor with classical Hodgkin lymphoma. The genes are TRBV28 and TRBJ1-2, with TRBD1 as a possible D gene (5 bases). The starting material was peripheral blood mononuclear cells (PBMCs), obtained before the second cycle of nivolumab. The DNA for the CDR3 is TGTGCCGGGGGTAGGGGCTACTATGGCTACACCTTC. This sequence encodes CAGGRGYYGYTF.